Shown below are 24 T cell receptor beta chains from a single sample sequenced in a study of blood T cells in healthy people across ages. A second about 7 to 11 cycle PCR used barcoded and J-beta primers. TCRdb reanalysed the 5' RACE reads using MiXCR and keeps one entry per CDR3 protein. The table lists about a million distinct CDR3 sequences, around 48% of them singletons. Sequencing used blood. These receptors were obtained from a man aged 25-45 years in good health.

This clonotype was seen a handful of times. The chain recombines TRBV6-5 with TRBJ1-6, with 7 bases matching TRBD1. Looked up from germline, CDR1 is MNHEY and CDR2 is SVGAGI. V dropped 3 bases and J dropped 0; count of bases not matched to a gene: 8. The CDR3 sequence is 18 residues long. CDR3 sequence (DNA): TGTGCCAGCAGTTATAGCGGGACAGCCAGCTCCTATAATTCACCCCTCCACTTT. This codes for CASSYSGTASSYNSPLHF.

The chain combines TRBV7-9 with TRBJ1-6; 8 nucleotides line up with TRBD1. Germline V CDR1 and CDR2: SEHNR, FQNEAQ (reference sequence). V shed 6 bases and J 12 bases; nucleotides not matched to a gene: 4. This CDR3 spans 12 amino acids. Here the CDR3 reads CASSQQGEPLHF. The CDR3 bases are TGTGCCAGCAGTCAACAGGGGGAACCCCTCCACTTT.

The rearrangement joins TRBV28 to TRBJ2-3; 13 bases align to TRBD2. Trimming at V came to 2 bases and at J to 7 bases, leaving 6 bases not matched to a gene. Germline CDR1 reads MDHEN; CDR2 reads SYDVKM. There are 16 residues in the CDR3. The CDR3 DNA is TGTGCCAGCAGTTTACCGGGACTAGCGGGGTTAAATACGCAGTATTTT. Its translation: CASSLPGLAGLNTQYF.

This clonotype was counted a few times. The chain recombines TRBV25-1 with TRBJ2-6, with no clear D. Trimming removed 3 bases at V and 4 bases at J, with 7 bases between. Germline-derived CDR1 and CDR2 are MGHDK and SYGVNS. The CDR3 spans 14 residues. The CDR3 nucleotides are TGTGCCAGCAGTGATGATCTGGGGGCCAACGTCCTGACTTTC. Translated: CASSDDLGANVLTF.

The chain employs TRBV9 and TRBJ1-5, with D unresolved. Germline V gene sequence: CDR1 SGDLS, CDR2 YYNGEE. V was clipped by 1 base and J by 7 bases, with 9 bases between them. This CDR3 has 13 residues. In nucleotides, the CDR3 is TGTGCCAGCAGCGTAATCCACCCCCAGCCCCAGCATTTT. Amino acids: CASSVIHPQPQHF.

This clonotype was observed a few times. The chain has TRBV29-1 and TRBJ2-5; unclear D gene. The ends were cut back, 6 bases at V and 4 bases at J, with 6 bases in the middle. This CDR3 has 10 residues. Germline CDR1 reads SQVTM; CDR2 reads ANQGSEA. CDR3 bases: TGCAGCGTCCAGAGAGAGACCCAGTACTTC. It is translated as CSVQRETQYF.

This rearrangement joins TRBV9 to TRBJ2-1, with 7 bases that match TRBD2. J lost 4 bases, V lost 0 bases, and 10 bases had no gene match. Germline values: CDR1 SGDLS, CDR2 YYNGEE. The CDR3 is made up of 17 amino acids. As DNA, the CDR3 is TGTGCCAGCAGCGTAGAGGTCGAGAGCGGGGAGTACAATGAGCAGTTCTTC. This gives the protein CASSVEVESGEYNEQFF.

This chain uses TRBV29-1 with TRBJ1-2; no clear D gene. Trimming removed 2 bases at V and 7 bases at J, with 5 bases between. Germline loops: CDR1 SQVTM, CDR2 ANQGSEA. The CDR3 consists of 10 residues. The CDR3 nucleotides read TGCAGCGTTGAATGGGGTGGCTACACCTTC. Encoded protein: CSVEWGGYTF.

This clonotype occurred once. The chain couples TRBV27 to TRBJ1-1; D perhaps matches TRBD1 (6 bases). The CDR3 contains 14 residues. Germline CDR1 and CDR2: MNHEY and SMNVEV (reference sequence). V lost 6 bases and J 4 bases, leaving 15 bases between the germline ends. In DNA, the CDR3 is TGTGCCAGCAGGGATACAGGGATCGGCACTGAAGCTTTCTTT. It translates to CASRDTGIGTEAFF.

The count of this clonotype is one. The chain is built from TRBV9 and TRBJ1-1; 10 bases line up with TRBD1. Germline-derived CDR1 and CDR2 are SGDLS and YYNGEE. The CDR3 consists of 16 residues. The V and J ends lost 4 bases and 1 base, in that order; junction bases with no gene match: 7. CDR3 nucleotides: TGTGCCAGCAGCTTTACCGGGACAGGGGAGAACACTGAAGCTTTCTTT. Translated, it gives CASSFTGTGENTEAFF. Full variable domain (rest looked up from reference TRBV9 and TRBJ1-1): DSGVTQTPKHLITATGQRVTLRCSPRSGDLSVYWYQQSLDQGLQFLIQYYNGEERAKGNILERFSAQQFPDLHSELNLSSLELGDSALYFCASSFTGTGENTEAFFGQGTRLTVV.

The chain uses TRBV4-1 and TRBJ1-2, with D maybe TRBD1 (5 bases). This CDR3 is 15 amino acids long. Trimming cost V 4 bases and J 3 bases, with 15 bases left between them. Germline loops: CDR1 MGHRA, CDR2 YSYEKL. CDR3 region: CASSPRVPGDYGYTF. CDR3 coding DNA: TGCGCCAGCAGCCCCCGGGTTCCGGGGGACTATGGCTACACCTTC.

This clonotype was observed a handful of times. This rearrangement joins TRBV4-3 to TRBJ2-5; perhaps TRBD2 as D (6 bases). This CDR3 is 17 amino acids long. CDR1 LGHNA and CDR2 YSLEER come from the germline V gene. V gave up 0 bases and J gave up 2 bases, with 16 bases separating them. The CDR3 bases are TGCGCCAGCAGCCAAGATAAGGGCCAGGGAGGACAAGAGACCCAGTACTTC. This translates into CASSQDKGQGGQETQYF.

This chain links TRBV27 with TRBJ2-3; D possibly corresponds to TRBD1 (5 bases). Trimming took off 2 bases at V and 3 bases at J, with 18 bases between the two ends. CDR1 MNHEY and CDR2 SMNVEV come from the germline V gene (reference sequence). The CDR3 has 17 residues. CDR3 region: CASSLVGQPSGTDTQYF. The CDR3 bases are TGTGCCAGCAGTTTAGTGGGGCAGCCCTCCGGAACAGATACGCAGTATTTT.

DNA of the CDR3: TGTGCCGCACGGACAAAGGGGGAGACCCAGTACTTC. This codes for CAARTKGETQYF. This chain connects TRBV28 to TRBJ2-7, with a possible D match to TRBD1 (5 bases). Gene TRBJ2-5 matches the end of the DNA better, so the J call may be wrong. The CDR3 runs 12 residues. Germline V CDR1 and CDR2: MDHEN, SYDVKM.

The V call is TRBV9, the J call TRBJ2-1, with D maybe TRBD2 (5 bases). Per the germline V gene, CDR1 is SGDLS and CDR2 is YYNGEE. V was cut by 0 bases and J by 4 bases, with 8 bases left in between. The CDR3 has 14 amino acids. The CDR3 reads CASSVEGLYNEQFF. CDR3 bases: TGTGCCAGCAGCGTAGAAGGACTTTACAATGAGCAGTTCTTC.

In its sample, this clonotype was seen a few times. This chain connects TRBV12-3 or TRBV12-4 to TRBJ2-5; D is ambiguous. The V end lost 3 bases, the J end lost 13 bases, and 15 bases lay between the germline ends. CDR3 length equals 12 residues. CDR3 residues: CASSFTKHGLYF. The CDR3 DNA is TGTGCCAGCAGTTTTACGAAACATGGGTTGTACTTC.

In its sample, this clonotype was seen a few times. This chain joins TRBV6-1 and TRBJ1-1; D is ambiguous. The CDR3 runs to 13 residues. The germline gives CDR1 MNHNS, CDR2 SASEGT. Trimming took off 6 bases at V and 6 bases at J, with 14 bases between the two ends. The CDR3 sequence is CASSRRPVPEAFF. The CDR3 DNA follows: TGTGCCAGCAGCCGCCGGCCCGTTCCTGAAGCTTTCTTT.

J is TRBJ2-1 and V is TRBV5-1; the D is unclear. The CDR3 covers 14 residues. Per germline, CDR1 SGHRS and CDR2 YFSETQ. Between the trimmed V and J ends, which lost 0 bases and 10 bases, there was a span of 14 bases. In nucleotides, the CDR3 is TGCGCCAGCAGCTTGGCACAAAGCCCCAGGGAGCAGTTCTTC. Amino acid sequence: CASSLAQSPREQFF.

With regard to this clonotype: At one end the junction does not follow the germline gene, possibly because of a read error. CDR3 DNA sequence: TGTACCAGCAGTTTTAGCGGGGGGGCGGGCACAGATACGCAGTATTTT. Amino acids: CTSSFSGGAGTDTQYF. The rearrangement joins TRBV27 to TRBJ2-3; 11 bases are a match to TRBD2. Germline lookup yields CDR1 MNHEY and CDR2 SMNVEV (reference sequence). The CDR3 is made up of 16 amino acids.

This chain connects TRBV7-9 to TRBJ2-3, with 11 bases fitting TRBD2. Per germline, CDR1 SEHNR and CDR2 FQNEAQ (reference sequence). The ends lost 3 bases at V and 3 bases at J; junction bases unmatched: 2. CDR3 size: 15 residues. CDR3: CASSFRTSGTDTQYF. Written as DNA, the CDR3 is TGTGCCAGCAGCTTCCGGACTAGCGGGACAGATACGCAGTATTTT.

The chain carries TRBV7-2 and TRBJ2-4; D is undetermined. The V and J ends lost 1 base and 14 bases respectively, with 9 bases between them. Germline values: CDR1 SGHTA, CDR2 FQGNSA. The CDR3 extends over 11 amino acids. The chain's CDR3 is CASSLGVSEYF. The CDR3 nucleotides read TGTGCCAGCAGCTTAGGGGTGTCGGAGTACTTC.

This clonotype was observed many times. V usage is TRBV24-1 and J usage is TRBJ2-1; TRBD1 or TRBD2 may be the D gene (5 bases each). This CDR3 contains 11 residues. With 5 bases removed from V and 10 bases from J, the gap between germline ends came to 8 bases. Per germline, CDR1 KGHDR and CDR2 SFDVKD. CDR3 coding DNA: TGTGCCACCAGTGTTCGGGGCGAGCAGTTCTTC. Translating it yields CATSVRGEQFF.

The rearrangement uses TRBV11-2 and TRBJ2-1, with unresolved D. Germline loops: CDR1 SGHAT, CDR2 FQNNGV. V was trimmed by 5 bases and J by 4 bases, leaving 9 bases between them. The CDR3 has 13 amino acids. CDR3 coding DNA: TGTGCCAGCAGCCCTGCGGAGTACAATGAGCAGTTCTTC. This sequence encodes CASSPAEYNEQFF.

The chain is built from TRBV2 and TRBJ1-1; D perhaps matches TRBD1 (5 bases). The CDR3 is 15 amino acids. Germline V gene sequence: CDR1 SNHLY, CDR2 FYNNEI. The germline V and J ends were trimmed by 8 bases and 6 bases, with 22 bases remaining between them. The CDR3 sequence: CASRLGGIRYAEAFF. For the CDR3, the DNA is TGTGCCAGCCGACTTGGGGGGATCCGCTACGCTGAAGCTTTCTTT.